The TCR beta chain under discussion was sequenced for a study of T cell changes during pregnancy in multiple sclerosis. V shed 2 bases and J 4 bases; nucleotides not matched to a gene: 4. Per germline, CDR1 SEHNR and CDR2 FQNEAQ (reference sequence). The CDR3 sequence is 15 residues long. Assay used: immunoSEQ multiplex PCR; TCRdb lists only in-frame clones, some missing. Among 55,000 to 70,000 clones listed, about 93% were seen once. The genes are TRBV7-9 and TRBJ2-3; 9 bases line up with TRBD2. This clonotype was sampled from a female donor in good health, enrolled as a control in a pregnancy study. The sequenced sample was peripheral blood, obtained in the third trimester of pregnancy. CDR3 residues: CASSLLAGSADTQYF. Here the CDR3 DNA reads TGTGCCAGCAGCTTACTAGCGGGGAGTGCAGATACGCAGTATTTT.